This is a list of T cell receptor beta chains from one sample in a study of blood T cell repertoires in COVID-19. The table came from immunoSEQ multiplex PCR; TCRdb's copy has only in-frame clones and leaves some out. The sample includes approximately 86,000 clones, around 89% seen only once; the top ten take 8.5% to 10%. Input material: peripheral blood. The receptors were sampled from a man in his fifties or sixties with acute or convalescent COVID-19. CDR3s include the opening cysteine and the closing phenylalanine or tryptophan. A D gene is named only where the DNA matches it firmly. Only part of the rows carry a size: once, few, many, or a class if the clone is expanded.

V: TRBV5-8
J: TRBJ1-2
D: -
size: -
DNA: TGTGCCAGCAGCTTTCTATATGGCTACACCTTC
CDR3: CASSFLYGYTF

V: TRBV10-3
J: TRBJ1-1
D: TRBD1
size: -
DNA: TGTGCCATCAGAAGGACAGGGGAAATGAACACTGAAGCTTTCTTT
CDR3: CAIRRTGEMNTEAFF

V: TRBV7-6
J: TRBJ1-2
D: -
size: -
DNA: TGTGCCAGCAGCTTAAAAGACGGGGGGGCCCATGGCTACACCTTC
CDR3: CASSLKDGGAHGYTF

V: TRBV7-2
J: TRBJ2-7
D: TRBD2
size: -
DNA: TGTGCCAGCAGCTCGCGAAGGAGCGGGGGGGCTTACGAGCAGTACTTC
CDR3: CASSSRRSGGAYEQYF

V: TRBV4-1
J: TRBJ1-2
D: TRBD1
size: -
DNA: TGCGCCAGCAGCCAAGACAGGGGACAGGGAGGGTATGGCTACACCTTC
CDR3: CASSQDRGQGGYGYTF

V: TRBV5-1
J: TRBJ2-5
D: -
size: -
DNA: TGCGCCAGCAGCTCTAACGGGGTTGAGAAGTACTTC
CDR3: CASSSNGVEKYF

V: TRBV5-1
J: TRBJ2-5
D: -
size: -
DNA: TGCGCCAGCAGCTTGGTTCAGGTTTCGGAGACCCAGTACTTC
CDR3: CASSLVQVSETQYF

V: TRBV27
J: TRBJ1-5
D: -
size: -
DNA: TGTGCCAGCAGGGGGAGGCTGGACAATCAGCCCCAGCATTTT
CDR3: CASRGRLDNQPQHF

V: TRBV11-2
J: TRBJ1-5
D: -
size: once
DNA: TGTGCCAGCAGCTTAGAGGCAGGATCAAGTCACAATCAGCCCCAGCATTTT
CDR3: CASSLEAGSSHNQPQHF

V: TRBV18
J: TRBJ1-2
D: TRBD1
size: few
DNA: TGTGCCAGCTCACCAGAATTTGGGGACAGGGTCGGCGGCTACACCTTC
CDR3: CASSPEFGDRVGGYTF

V: TRBV30
J: TRBJ2-3
D: TRBD1
size: few
DNA: TGTGCCTGGAGTGCCTGGACAGGGGCAGCAGATACGCAGTATTTT
CDR3: CAWSAWTGAADTQYF

V: TRBV5-1
J: TRBJ1-6
D: -
size: -
DNA: TGCGCCAGCCACCCCGGGGGTACGAGTTCACCCCTCCACTTT
CDR3: CASHPGGTSSPLHF

V: TRBV6-5
J: TRBJ1-3
D: -
size: once
DNA: TGTGCCAGCAGCGCCACAAGCTCTGGAAACACCATATATTTT
CDR3: CASSATSSGNTIYF

V: TRBV28
J: TRBJ1-2
D: -
size: -
DNA: TGTGCCAGCAGTCCTCTACCCCCTAACTATGGCTACACCTTC
CDR3: CASSPLPPNYGYTF

V: TRBV9
J: TRBJ1-2
D: TRBD1
size: -
DNA: TGTGCCAGCAGCGTTCCAGGGGGATGGGGCTACACCTTC
CDR3: CASSVPGGWGYTF

V: TRBV21-1
J: TRBJ2-3
D: -
size: -
DNA: TGTGCCAGCACCTCCGCAGATACGCAGTATTTT
CDR3: CASTSADTQYF

V: TRBV3-1/TRBV3-2
J: TRBJ2-3
D: TRBD1
size: -
DNA: TGTGCCAGCAGCCCGGGACAGCAGAGCACAGATACGCAGTATTTT
CDR3: CASSPGQQSTDTQYF

V: TRBV5-4
J: TRBJ1-2
D: -
size: -
DNA: TGTGCCAGCAGCTCGTTTCAGGGTAACTATGGCTACACCTTC
CDR3: CASSSFQGNYGYTF

V: TRBV5-1
J: TRBJ2-7
D: -
size: -
DNA: TGCGCCAGCAGCTTTACGACAGGTCTCTCCTACGAGCAGTACTTC
CDR3: CASSFTTGLSYEQYF

V: TRBV9
J: TRBJ1-2
D: -
size: once
DNA: TGTGCCAGCAGCGTAGCGTCAGGTTTGTACTATGGCTACACCTTC
CDR3: CASSVASGLYYGYTF

V: TRBV30
J: TRBJ1-1
D: TRBD1
size: -
DNA: TGTGCCTGGGCGGGACAGGGGGCGGACACTGAAGCTTTCTTT
CDR3: CAWAGQGADTEAFF

V: TRBV11-1
J: TRBJ2-1
D: TRBD1
size: -
DNA: TGTGCCAGCAGCTCACTCCATGACAGGGGGGGAAATGAGCAGTTCTTC
CDR3: CASSSLHDRGGNEQFF

V: TRBV10-3
J: TRBJ1-6
D: -
size: -
DNA: TGTGCCATCAGTGAGTTGCCGAGGACAAATTCACCCCTCCACTTT
CDR3: CAISELPRTNSPLHF

V: TRBV19
J: TRBJ2-3
D: TRBD2
size: -
DNA: TGTGCCAGCTCAGGGAGGGTCGGAGATACGCAGTATTTT
CDR3: CASSGRVGDTQYF

V: TRBV27
J: TRBJ2-7
D: TRBD1
size: -
DNA: TGTGCCAGCAGTTTCTTGGCAGGGGGCTCCTACGAGCAGTACTTC
CDR3: CASSFLAGGSYEQYF

V: TRBV27
J: TRBJ2-1
D: -
size: -
DNA: TGTGCCAGCCGTATTTACAATGAGCAGTTCTTC
CDR3: CASRIYNEQFF

V: TRBV11-2
J: TRBJ1-6
D: -
size: -
DNA: TGTGCCAGCAGCTTATTTTGGAGGGGGGGTAATTCACCCCTCCACTTT
CDR3: CASSLFWRGGNSPLHF

V: TRBV30
J: TRBJ1-4
D: TRBD1
size: -
DNA: TGTGCCATAACTAGGACAGGACTGAATGAAAAACTGTTTTTT
CDR3: CAITRTGLNEKLFF

V: TRBV29-1
J: TRBJ2-3
D: TRBD2
size: -
DNA: TGCAGCGGTCTGCGGGGGTCTAACACAGATACGCAGTATTTT
CDR3: CSGLRGSNTDTQYF

V: TRBV7-3
J: TRBJ2-1
D: -
size: few
DNA: TGTGCCAGCAGCTTAGGGAGCTCCTACAATGAGCAGTTCTTC
CDR3: CASSLGSSYNEQFF

V: TRBV3-1/TRBV3-2
J: TRBJ1-1
D: TRBD1
size: -
DNA: TGTGCCAGCAGCCAAGTAGGGACAGGGAACACTGAAGCTTTCTTT
CDR3: CASSQVGTGNTEAFF

V: TRBV11-3
J: TRBJ1-6
D: -
size: -
DNA: TGTGCCAGCAGCGACGGACTGCAGAATTCACCCCTCCACTTT
CDR3: CASSDGLQNSPLHF

V: TRBV2
J: TRBJ2-5
D: -
size: -
DNA: TGTGCCACCCTCAGGAGGCTATCTGTGACCCAGTACTTC
CDR3: CATLRRLSVTQYF

V: TRBV30
J: TRBJ2-5
D: -
size: -
DNA: TGTGCCTGGAGTGTATCCGGGAGAGAGACCCAGTACTTC
CDR3: CAWSVSGRETQYF

V: TRBV18
J: TRBJ1-4
D: -
size: -
DNA: TGTGCCAGCTCATCCGCGACAGCGACTAATGAAAAACTGTTTTTT
CDR3: CASSSATATNEKLFF

V: TRBV21-1
J: TRBJ2-7
D: -
size: -
DNA: TGTGCCAGCAGCAAAGGTGGGCCAAACGAGCAGTACTTC
CDR3: CASSKGGPNEQYF

V: TRBV19
J: TRBJ1-1
D: TRBD1
size: -
DNA: TGTGCCAGTAGTGCACAGGGGACAGTGAACACTGAAGCTTTCTTT
CDR3: CASSAQGTVNTEAFF

V: TRBV9
J: TRBJ2-3
D: TRBD2
size: -
DNA: TGTGCCAGCAGCGTTGTCGGGGGGGGCCAGGGCACAGATACGCAGTATTTT
CDR3: CASSVVGGGQGTDTQYF

V: TRBV5-4
J: TRBJ1-6
D: TRBD1
size: -
DNA: TGTGCCAGCAGCGGGGGGACAGGGAGATCACCCCTCCACTTT
CDR3: CASSGGTGRSPLHF

V: TRBV6-5
J: TRBJ1-3
D: -
size: -
DNA: TGTGCCAGCAGTTACTCGGAGACGGGAGGAAACACCATATATTTT
CDR3: CASSYSETGGNTIYF

V: TRBV19
J: TRBJ2-1
D: -
size: -
DNA: TGTGCCACCGCCCGGGGGGCCCTTTGGGATGAGCAGTTCTTC
CDR3: CATARGALWDEQFF